The clone carrying this T cell receptor beta chain showed up just a few times. Its specificity is unknown. The data stem from a study of cytomegalovirus exposure and HLA in healthy donors. Study conclusions and caveats: DRB1 showed the most TCR associations and HLA-C the fewest in a later analysis, as rates varied by HLA locus. Cytomegalovirus association was listed for approximately 150 TCR beta chains. The classifier reportedly diagnosed cytomegalovirus status with high sensitivity and specificity.

Researchers ran the PCR with 60 Vbeta and 13 Jbeta primers. Here immunoSEQ multiplex PCR was the method, and the copy in TCRdb shows in-frame clones only, minus some. The sample lists roughly 120,000 clones, roughly 9% occurring once. The CDR3 sequence is 15 residues long. The V gene's germline CDR1 is SGDLS and CDR2 YYNGEE. Trimming at V came to 6 bases and at J to 4 bases, leaving 10 bases not matched to a gene. Specimen: PBMCs. The sequence derives from a woman aged 40-49 years in good health and CMV-seropositive. The rearrangement uses TRBV9 and TRBJ2-3; 8 nucleotides agree with TRBD2. In DNA, the CDR3 is TGTGCCAGCACCCGAGGGCGGGGGGAATCAGATACGCAGTATTTT. Encoded protein: CASTRGRGESDTQYF.